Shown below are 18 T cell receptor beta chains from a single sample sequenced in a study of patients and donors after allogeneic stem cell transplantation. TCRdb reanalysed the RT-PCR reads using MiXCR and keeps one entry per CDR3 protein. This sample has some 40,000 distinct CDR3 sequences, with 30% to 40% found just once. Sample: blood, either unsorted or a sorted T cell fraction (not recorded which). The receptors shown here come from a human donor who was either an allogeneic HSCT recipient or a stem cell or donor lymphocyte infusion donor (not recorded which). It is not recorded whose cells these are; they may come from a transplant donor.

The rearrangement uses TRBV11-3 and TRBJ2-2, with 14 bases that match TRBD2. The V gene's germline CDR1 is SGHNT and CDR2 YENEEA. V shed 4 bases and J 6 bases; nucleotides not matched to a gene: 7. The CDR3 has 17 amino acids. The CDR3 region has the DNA TGTGCCAGCAGCTGGGGACTAGCGGGAGATTCGTCCGGGGAGCTGTTTTTT. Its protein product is CASSWGLAGDSSGELFF.

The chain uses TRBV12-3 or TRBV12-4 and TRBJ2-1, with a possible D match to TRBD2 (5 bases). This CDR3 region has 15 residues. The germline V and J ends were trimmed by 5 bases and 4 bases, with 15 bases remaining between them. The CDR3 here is CASSPWGALYNEQFF. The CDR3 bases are TGTGCCAGCAGTCCCTGGGGAGCGCTTTACAATGAGCAGTTCTTC.

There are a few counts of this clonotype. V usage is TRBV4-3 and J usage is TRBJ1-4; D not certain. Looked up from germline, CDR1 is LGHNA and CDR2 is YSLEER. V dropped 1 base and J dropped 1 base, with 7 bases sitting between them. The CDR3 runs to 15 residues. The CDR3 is CASSQGSLTNEKLFF. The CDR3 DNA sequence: TGCGCCAGCAGCCAAGGATCATTAACTAATGAAAAACTGTTTTTT.

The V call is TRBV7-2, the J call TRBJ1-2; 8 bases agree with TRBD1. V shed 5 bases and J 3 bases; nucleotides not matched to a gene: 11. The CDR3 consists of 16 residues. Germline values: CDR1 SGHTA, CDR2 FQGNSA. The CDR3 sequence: CASSASDRGGYYGYTF. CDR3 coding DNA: TGTGCCAGCAGCGCCTCCGACAGGGGCGGCTACTATGGCTACACCTTC.

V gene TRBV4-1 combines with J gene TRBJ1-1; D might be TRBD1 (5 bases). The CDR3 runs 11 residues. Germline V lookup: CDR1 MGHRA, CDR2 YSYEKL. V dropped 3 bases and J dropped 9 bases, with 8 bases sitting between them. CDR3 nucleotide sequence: TGCGCCAGCAGCCAGCCAGGGAAAGCTTTCTTT. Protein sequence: CASSQPGKAFF.

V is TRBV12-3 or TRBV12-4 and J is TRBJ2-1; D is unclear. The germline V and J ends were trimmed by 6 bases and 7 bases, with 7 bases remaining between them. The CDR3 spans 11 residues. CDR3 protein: CASRVTNEQFF. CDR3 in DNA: TGTGCCAGCAGAGTTACAAATGAGCAGTTCTTC.

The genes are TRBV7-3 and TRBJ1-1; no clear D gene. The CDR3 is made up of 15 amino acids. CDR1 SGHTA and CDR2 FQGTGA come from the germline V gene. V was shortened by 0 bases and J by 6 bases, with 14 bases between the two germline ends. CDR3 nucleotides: TGTGCCAGCAGCTTAACGGTCGGGGAAGGCGCTGAAGCTTTCTTT. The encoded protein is CASSLTVGEGAEAFF.

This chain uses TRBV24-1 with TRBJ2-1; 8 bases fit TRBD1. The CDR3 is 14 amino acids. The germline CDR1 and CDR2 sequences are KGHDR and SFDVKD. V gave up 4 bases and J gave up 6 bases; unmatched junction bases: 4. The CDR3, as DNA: TGTGCCACCAGTGACTCAGACAGGGGCAATGAGCAGTTCTTC. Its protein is CATSDSDRGNEQFF.

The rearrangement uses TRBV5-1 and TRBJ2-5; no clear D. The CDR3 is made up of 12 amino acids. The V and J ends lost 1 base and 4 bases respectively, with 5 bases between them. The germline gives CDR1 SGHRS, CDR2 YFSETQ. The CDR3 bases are TGCGCCAGCAGCTTGACGAGAGAGACCCAGTACTTC. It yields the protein CASSLTRETQYF.

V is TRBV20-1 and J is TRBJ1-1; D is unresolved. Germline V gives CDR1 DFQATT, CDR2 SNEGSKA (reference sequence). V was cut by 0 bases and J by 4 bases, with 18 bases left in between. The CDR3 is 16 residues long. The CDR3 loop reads CSAREYRTSLTTEAFF. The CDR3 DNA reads TGCAGTGCTAGAGAATATCGGACCTCTTTAACCACTGAAGCTTTCTTT.

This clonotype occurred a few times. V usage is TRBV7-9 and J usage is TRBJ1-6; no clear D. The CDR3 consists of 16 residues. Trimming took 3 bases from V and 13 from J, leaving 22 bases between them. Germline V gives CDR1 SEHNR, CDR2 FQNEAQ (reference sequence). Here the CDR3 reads CASSFGSYGFGAPLHF. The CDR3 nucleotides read TGTGCCAGCAGCTTTGGAAGTTATGGATTCGGCGCGCCCCTCCACTTT.

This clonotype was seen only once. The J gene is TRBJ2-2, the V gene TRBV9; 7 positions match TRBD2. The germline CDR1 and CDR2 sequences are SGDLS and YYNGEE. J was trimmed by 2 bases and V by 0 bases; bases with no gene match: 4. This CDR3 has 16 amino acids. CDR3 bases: TGTGCCAGCAGCGTAGCCGGCGGGAGTAACACCGGGGAGCTGTTTTTT. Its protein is CASSVAGGSNTGELFF.

As DNA, the CDR3 is TGTGCCAGCAGCCGACCGATGGATGAGCAGTTCTTC. The encoded protein is CASSRPMDEQFF. The chain links TRBV7-9 to TRBJ2-1; D unclear. The V and J ends lost 5 bases and 8 bases respectively, with 10 bases between them. Germline V gene sequence: CDR1 SEHNR, CDR2 FQNEAQ (reference sequence). This CDR3 has 12 amino acids.

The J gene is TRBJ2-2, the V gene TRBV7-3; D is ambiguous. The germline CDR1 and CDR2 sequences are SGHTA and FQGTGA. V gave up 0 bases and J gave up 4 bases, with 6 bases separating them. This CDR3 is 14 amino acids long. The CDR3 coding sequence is TGTGCCAGCAGCTTAACGCTTGCCACCGGGGAGCTGTTTTTT. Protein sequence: CASSLTLATGELFF. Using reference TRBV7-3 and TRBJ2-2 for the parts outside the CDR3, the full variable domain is GAGVSQTPSNKVTEKGKYVELRCDPISGHTALYWYRQSLGQGPEFLIYFQGTGAADDSGLPNDRFFAVRPEGSVSTLKIQRTERGDSAVYLCASSLTLATGELFFGEGSRLTVL.

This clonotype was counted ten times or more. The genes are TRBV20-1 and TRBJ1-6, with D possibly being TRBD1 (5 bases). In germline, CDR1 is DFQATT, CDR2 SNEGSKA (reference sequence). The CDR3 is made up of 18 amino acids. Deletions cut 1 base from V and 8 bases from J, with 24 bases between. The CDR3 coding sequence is TGCAGTGCTAGAGCCCATAACCGGGGGTTCGTGCTTGATTCACCCCTCCACTTT. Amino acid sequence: CSARAHNRGFVLDSPLHF.

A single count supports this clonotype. CDR3 region: CASSEGTRREYF. The CDR3, as DNA: TGTGCCAGCAGTGAAGGGACTCGTCGGGAGTACTTC. This rearrangement joins TRBV6-1 to TRBJ2-7; the D gene is possibly TRBD2 (5 bases). Per the germline V gene, CDR1 is MNHNS and CDR2 is SASEGT. Trimming shortened V by 1 base and J by 11 bases, and 12 bases separated the two germline ends. The CDR3 contains 12 residues.

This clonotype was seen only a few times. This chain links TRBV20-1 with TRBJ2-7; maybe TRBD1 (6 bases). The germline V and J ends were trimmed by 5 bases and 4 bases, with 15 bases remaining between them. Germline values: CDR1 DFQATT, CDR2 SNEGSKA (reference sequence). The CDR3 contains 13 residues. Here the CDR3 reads CSAGGRGIYEQYF. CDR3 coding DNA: TGCAGTGCTGGGGGCCGGGGAATATACGAGCAGTACTTC.

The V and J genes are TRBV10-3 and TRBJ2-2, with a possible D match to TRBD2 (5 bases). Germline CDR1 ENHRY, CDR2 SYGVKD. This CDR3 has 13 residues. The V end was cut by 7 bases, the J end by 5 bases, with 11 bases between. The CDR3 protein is CAITASQTGELFF. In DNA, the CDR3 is TGTGCCATCACGGCTAGCCAAACCGGGGAGCTGTTTTTT.